The 3 T cell receptor beta chains below were found in one sample sequenced in a study of cytomegalovirus exposure and HLA in healthy donors. PCR amplification relied on 60 Vbeta primers (plus 13 Jbeta primers). The data were produced by immunoSEQ multiplex PCR, yet TCRdb's version contains in-frame clones alone and is incomplete. The sample shows about 97,000 clones, around 77% of them seen only once. The sample comprised PBMCs. Source of these receptors: a male donor in good health and CMV-seropositive.

The rearrangement joins TRBV28 to TRBJ1-2, with a weak D call TRBD1 (5 bases). Trimming took 3 bases from V and 13 from J, leaving 21 bases between them. Per the germline V gene, CDR1 is MDHEN and CDR2 is SYDVKM. The length of the CDR3 is 14 residues. The CDR3 protein is CASSFPGRSEPGTF. The CDR3 nucleotides are TGTGCCAGCAGTTTTCCAGGGCGGTCGGAACCAGGCACCTTC.

The chain couples TRBV5-1 to TRBJ1-5; 8 nucleotides match TRBD1. CDR3 length equals 15 residues. J was trimmed by 8 bases and V by 0 bases; bases with no gene match: 7. Germline V gives CDR1 SGHRS, CDR2 YFSETQ. CDR3 in DNA: TGCGCCAGCAGCTTGGGGGCAGGGGGCGTTGAGCCCCAGCATTTT. Translating it yields CASSLGAGGVEPQHF.

V gene TRBV28 combines with J gene TRBJ1-1; D is undetermined. This CDR3 contains 14 residues. Germline V gene lookup returns CDR1 MDHEN and CDR2 SYDVKM. The ends were cut back, 5 bases at V and 8 bases at J, with 18 bases in the middle. For the CDR3, the DNA is TGTGCCAGCAGTAAAACAGACGGAGCGGTCGAAGCTTTCTTT. Translating it yields CASSKTDGAVEAFF.